These 3 T cell receptor beta chains share one sample of origin, sequenced in a study of cytomegalovirus exposure and HLA in healthy donors. Sequenced by immunoSEQ multiplex PCR; TCRdb stores in-frame clones only, minus some. The sample lists about 330,000 clones; approximately 90% were seen once. Sequenced input: PBMCs. These receptors all come from a woman aged 18-35 years in good health and CMV-seronegative.

The rearrangement uses TRBV10-2 and TRBJ2-1, with D perhaps matching TRBD2 (6 bases). There are 12 residues in the CDR3. V gave up 6 bases and J gave up 4 bases, with 7 bases separating them. Germline CDR1 reads WSHSY; CDR2 reads SAAADI. The CDR3 sequence is CASRGLYNEQFF. The CDR3 DNA follows: TGCGCCAGCAGGGGACTGTACAATGAGCAGTTCTTC.

This sequence joins TRBV4-3 and TRBJ2-7, with 7 bases identical to TRBD2. The CDR3 has 14 amino acids. The germline V gene encodes CDR1 LGHNA and CDR2 YSLEER. The ends lost 1 base at V and 2 bases at J; junction bases unmatched: 2. CDR3 coding DNA: TGCGCCAGCAGCCAAGGACTAGCACCCTACGAGCAGTACTTC. It yields the protein CASSQGLAPYEQYF.

This clone was seen once. The chain links TRBV27 to TRBJ2-2; D possibly corresponds to TRBD2 (6 bases). This CDR3 has 18 residues. Trimming pared 2 bases from V and 5 bases from J, leaving 21 bases between. Germline V gene sequence: CDR1 MNHEY, CDR2 SMNVEV (reference sequence). The CDR3 region is CASSLESRAGFGTGELFF. CDR3 coding DNA: TGTGCCAGCAGTTTAGAAAGTAGGGCGGGGTTTGGTACCGGGGAGCTGTTTTTT.